Below are 24 T cell receptor beta chains sequenced from a single sample in a study of OX40 agonist ivuxolimab in advanced cancers. Generated by immunoSEQ multiplex PCR, the TCRdb table keeps only in-frame clones and is missing some. The table records approximately 22,000 clones, more than 80% of them present only once. Sequenced here: CD4+ or CD8+ T cells sorted from blood, sampled in a trial of the OX40 agonist ivuxolimab. Source of these receptors: an adult with an advanced solid tumor such as melanoma, head and neck, liver or kidney cancer.

This clone occurred once. The rearrangement joins TRBV5-1 to TRBJ2-1; TRBD2 aligns across 9 bases. Trimming took 2 bases from V and 7 from J; bases not matched to a gene: 13. The CDR3 loop spans 17 amino acids. Germline lookup yields CDR1 SGHRS and CDR2 YFSETQ. CDR3 sequence reads: CASSLDLLGLALNEQFF. The CDR3 DNA follows: TGCGCCAGCAGCTTAGACCTACTCGGACTAGCGTTAAATGAGCAGTTCTTC.

The chain has TRBV7-6 and TRBJ2-7, with TRBD1 identical over 11 bases. V was pared by 5 bases and J by 0 bases, with 9 bases of the junction left unmatched. This CDR3 comprises 17 residues. CDR1 is SGHVS, CDR2 FNYEAQ, per germline. As DNA, the CDR3 is TGTGCCAGCAGCCACCCGGCCGGGACAGGGGGCTCCTACGAGCAGTACTTC. The encoded protein is CASSHPAGTGGSYEQYF.

In the case of this clone: The sample holds other DNA sequences that translate to the same CDR3. The genes are TRBV25-1 and TRBJ2-3; D is undetermined. Trimming took 9 bases from V and 5 from J, leaving 9 bases between them. Germline V gene data show CDR1 as MGHDK and CDR2 as SYGVNS. This CDR3 has 11 residues. The CDR3 DNA follows: TGTGCCAGTTCGGTGGGAGATACGCAGTATTTT. This gives the protein CASSVGDTQYF.

The chain recombines TRBV5-5 with TRBJ2-1; 8 nucleotides line up with TRBD2. Unmatched junction bases numbered 8, after V lost 2 bases and J lost 7 bases. Looked up from germline, CDR1 is SGHKS and CDR2 is YYEKEE (reference sequence). This CDR3 spans 15 amino acids. The CDR3 coding sequence is TGTGCCAGCAGCTTCTTTTCGGGAGGGATGAATGAGCAGTTCTTC. Its translation: CASSFFSGGMNEQFF.

V usage is TRBV4-2 and J usage is TRBJ2-7; D may be TRBD1 or TRBD2 (5 bases each). Germline CDR1 reads LGHNA; CDR2 reads YNFKEQ. Trimming took off 5 bases at V and 4 bases at J, with 12 bases between the two ends. The CDR3 spans 13 residues. The CDR3 sequence is CASSFGADYEQYF. CDR3 nucleotide sequence: TGTGCCAGCAGCTTCGGGGCGGATTACGAGCAGTACTTC.

This rearrangement joins TRBV27 to TRBJ2-1, with 8 bases identical to TRBD2. Germline V lookup: CDR1 MNHEY, CDR2 SMNVEV (reference sequence). V lost 8 bases to trimming and J lost 6 bases; unmatched junction nucleotides: 3. The CDR3 is 12 amino acids. CDR3 loop: CASLTSANEQFF. The CDR3 DNA follows: TGTGCCAGCCTGACTAGCGCCAATGAGCAGTTCTTC.

The chain carries TRBV27 and TRBJ2-7; 11 bases agree with TRBD1. CDR1 and CDR2 from the germline V gene are MNHEY and SMNVEV (reference sequence). The CDR3 spans 13 residues. The V segment lost 4 bases and the J segment 5 bases; nucleotides outside the gene matches: 1. Here the CDR3 DNA reads TGTGCCAGCAGTTGGGACAGGGGGGACGAGCAGTACTTC. Translation gives CASSWDRGDEQYF.

This chain connects TRBV6-5 to TRBJ2-7; TRBD2 is a possible D gene (5 bases). From germline, CDR1 is MNHEY and CDR2 SVGAGI. V lost 0 bases to trimming and J lost 3 bases, with 12 bases between them. This CDR3 spans 15 amino acids. As DNA, the CDR3 is TGTGCCAGCAGTTACTCGCAGAGAGGGTTCTACGAGCAGTACTTC. Translated: CASSYSQRGFYEQYF.

The V gene is TRBV11-2, the J gene TRBJ2-7; D remains ambiguous. V lost 0 bases and J 2 bases, leaving 5 bases between the germline ends. This CDR3 has 13 residues. Germline V gives CDR1 SGHAT, CDR2 FQNNGV. The CDR3 loop reads CASSLESAYEQYF. DNA of the CDR3: TGTGCCAGCAGCTTAGAGTCCGCCTACGAGCAGTACTTC. The variable domain in full, with the rest retrieved from reference TRBV11-2 and TRBJ2-7, is EAGVAQSPRYKIIEKRQSVAFWCNPISGHATLYWYQQILGQGPKLLIQFQNNGVVDDSQLPKDRFSAERLKGVDSTLKIQPAKLEDSAVYLCASSLESAYEQYFGPGTRLTVT.

This chain connects TRBV27 to TRBJ1-1; D is undetermined. The CDR3 spans 13 residues. CDR1 is MNHEY, CDR2 SMNVEV, per germline (reference sequence). Trimming removed 2 bases from V and 6 bases from J, with 10 bases in between. Here the CDR3 DNA reads TGTGCCAGCAGTTTAAGCCCCAACGCTGAAGCTTTCTTT. It codes for CASSLSPNAEAFF.

J is TRBJ2-2 and V is TRBV4-1; D unresolved. Trimming shortened V by 4 bases and J by 1 base, and 13 bases separated the two germline ends. The CDR3 is 16 amino acids. Germline CDR1 reads MGHRA; CDR2 reads YSYEKL. CDR3 loop: CASSPHRAQNTGELFF. The CDR3 DNA sequence: TGCGCCAGCAGCCCCCATAGAGCGCAGAACACCGGGGAGCTGTTTTTT.

This sequence joins TRBV30 and TRBJ1-4; TRBD1 aligns across 12 bases. Germline CDR1 and CDR2: GTSNPN and SVGIG (reference sequence). This CDR3 has 16 amino acids. Trimming removed 2 bases from V and 8 bases from J; junction bases left unmatched: 9. Here the CDR3 DNA reads TGTGCCTGGAGTCCCGGGACAGGGGGCCTAGGGGAAAAACTGTTTTTT. It translates to CAWSPGTGGLGEKLFF.

V gene TRBV2 combines with J gene TRBJ2-7; D remains ambiguous. The CDR3 has 13 residues. Germline V gene sequence: CDR1 SNHLY, CDR2 FYNNEI. Trimming cost V 2 bases and J 4 bases, with 9 bases left between them. The CDR3 sequence is CASSEQENYEQYF. CDR3 DNA: TGTGCCAGCAGTGAACAAGAAAATTACGAGCAGTACTTC. The variable domain in full, with the rest retrieved from reference TRBV2 and TRBJ2-7, is EPEVTQTPSHQVTQMGQEVILRCVPISNHLYFYWYRQILGQKVEFLVSFYNNEISEKSEIFDDQFSVERPDGSNFTLKIRSTKLEDSAMYFCASSEQENYEQYFGPGTRLTVT.

This rearrangement joins TRBV5-1 to TRBJ2-6; the match to TRBD1 covers 10 bases. With 4 bases clipped from V and 4 bases from J, the junction kept 14 bases outside the gene matches. From germline, CDR1 is SGHRS and CDR2 YFSETQ. The CDR3 is 19 residues long. The CDR3 here is CASSGGTGVNVIGANVLTF. The CDR3 DNA follows: TGCGCCAGCAGCGGGGGGACAGGGGTGAATGTTATAGGGGCCAACGTCCTGACTTTC.

The chain joins TRBV7-9 to TRBJ1-2, with 11 bases identical to TRBD1. The CDR3 is 15 residues long. The ends lost 5 bases at V and 7 bases at J; junction bases unmatched: 9. Germline lookup yields CDR1 SEHNR and CDR2 FQNEAQ (reference sequence). The CDR3 is CASSGEDRGRIGYTF. The CDR3 DNA follows: TGTGCCAGCAGCGGGGAGGACAGGGGGCGTATTGGCTACACCTTC.

This chain joins TRBV7-8 and TRBJ1-4; D not certain. CDR3 length: 13 residues. Deletions cut 2 bases from V and 12 bases from J, with 13 bases between. CDR1 is SGHVS, CDR2 FQNEAQ, per germline. The CDR3 DNA sequence: TGTGCCAGCAGCTTAACCACGCTCGAGGAACTGTTTTTT. This sequence encodes CASSLTTLEELFF. The full variable domain, with the rest looked up from reference TRBV7-8 and TRBJ1-4, is GAGVSQSPRYKVAKRGQDVALRCDPISGHVSLFWYQQALGQGPEFLTYFQNEAQLDKSGLPSDRFFAERPEGSVSTLKIQRTQQEDSAVYLCASSLTTLEELFFGSGTQLSVL.

The chain joins TRBV9 to TRBJ1-1; D may be TRBD1 (6 bases). This CDR3 has 15 residues. Germline CDR1 reads SGDLS; CDR2 reads YYNGEE. V shed 4 bases and J shed 10 bases, with 23 bases lying between them. The CDR3 coding sequence is TGTGCCAGCAGCCCTCGCCTCCAGGGGACGGGTGTAGCTTTCTTT. Its translation is CASSPRLQGTGVAFF.

In the case of this clone: The junction differs from germline at one of its ends, possibly a read error. The rearrangement uses TRBV7-7 and TRBJ2-7; D could derive from TRBD1 or TRBD2 (6 bases each). The CDR3 is 13 amino acids. Looked up from germline, CDR1 is SSHAT and CDR2 is FNYEAQ (reference sequence). The CDR3 spells CASSPWGAEEQYF. In DNA form, the CDR3 reads TGTGCTAGCAGCCCTTGGGGGGCGGAGGAGCAGTACTTC.

The chain recombines TRBV14 with TRBJ1-4; tentative D call: TRBD1 (6 bases). This CDR3 contains 16 residues. Germline assignment: CDR1 SGHDN and CDR2 FVKESK. Deletions cut 5 bases from V and 4 bases from J, with 17 bases between. The CDR3 spells CASSTRQDPFNEKLFF. The CDR3 DNA reads TGTGCCAGCAGCACCCGACAGGACCCCTTTAATGAAAAACTGTTTTTT. Filled out from reference TRBV14 and TRBJ1-4, the complete variable domain reads EAGVTQFPSHSVIEKGQTVTLRCDPISGHDNLYWYRRVMGKEIKFLLHFVKESKQDESGMPNNRFLAERTGGTYSTLKVQPAELEDSGVYFCASSTRQDPFNEKLFFGSGTQLSVL.

V gene TRBV29-1 combines with J gene TRBJ2-2; the match to TRBD1 covers 7 bases. The CDR3 runs to 13 residues. Germline CDR1 and CDR2: SQVTM and ANQGSEA. J gave up 5 bases and V 4 bases, and 4 bases lay outside the gene matches. The CDR3 DNA follows: TGCAGCGTTGGAGGGACAGAGACCGGGGAGCTGTTTTTT. Its translation is CSVGGTETGELFF.

V and J are TRBV9 and TRBJ2-7, with 7 positions matching TRBD2. V shed 3 bases and J 5 bases; nucleotides not matched to a gene: 8. The CDR3 has 14 residues. The germline V gene encodes CDR1 SGDLS and CDR2 YYNGEE. CDR3 bases: TGTGCCAGCAGCGGGGAGGGAGTTGACGACGAGCAGTACTTC. Translation: CASSGEGVDDEQYF.

This rearrangement joins TRBV5-1 to TRBJ2-1, with 8 positions matching TRBD2. V lost 5 bases to trimming and J lost 4 bases; unmatched junction nucleotides: 11. This CDR3 region has 16 residues. Germline V gives CDR1 SGHRS, CDR2 YFSETQ. The CDR3 coding sequence is TGCGCCAGCAGGGGGGAGGCTAGCGGGCGGTACAATGAGCAGTTCTTC. This translates into CASRGEASGRYNEQFF.

The table lists this clone with many counts. DNA of the CDR3: TGTGCCAGCAGGCGTGCCTGGGCTAGCGGACCCTACAATGAGCAGTTCTTC. As protein: CASRRAWASGPYNEQFF. The V gene is TRBV27, the J gene TRBJ2-1; TRBD2 matches 7 bases. V shed 6 bases and J 2 bases; nucleotides not matched to a gene: 13. The CDR3 is 17 amino acids. Germline V lookup: CDR1 MNHEY, CDR2 SMNVEV (reference sequence).

The chain has TRBV9 and TRBJ2-7; a possible D gene is TRBD2 (5 bases). V lost 1 base and J 5 bases, leaving 13 bases between the germline ends. The CDR3 sequence is 14 residues long. CDR1 and CDR2 (germline): SGDLS, YYNGEE. CDR3 bases: TGTGCCAGCAGCGTAACTAGTGGTTCGGACGAGCAGTACTTC. Its protein is CASSVTSGSDEQYF.